Detailed here is one T cell receptor beta chain. What it recognizes is unknown. The sample is drawn from a study of T cell repertoires in cytomegalovirus infection. On the study more broadly: Evidence of both CMV infection and a matching HLA type came from public TCR beta signatures. Study results and limitations: Public TCR beta family frequency separated CMV-and-HLA carriers, including in an independent cohort. The response measured ex vivo was dominated by TCR beta clonotypes (HLA-C-restricted and CMV-specific).

Using its own MiXCR run on the reads, TCRdb lists one record per CDR3 protein. The sample lists approximately 73,000 distinct CDR3 sequences, roughly 37% occurring once. The CDR3 spans 18 residues. V lost 4 bases and J lost 0, with 19 bases in between. Germline values: CDR1 PRHDT, CDR2 FYEKMQ (reference sequence). This specimen consisted of CD8+ T cells from cultured PBMCs, obtained from culture after CMV antigen stimulation. This receptor was taken from a human donor in good health (CMV status not recorded). Some clones in this sample may be carry-over from other donors' samples. The rearrangement links TRBV13 to TRBJ1-3; tentatively, D is TRBD1 (5 bases). The CDR3 coding sequence is TGTGCCAGCAGCTATTTTGCCCGTCGGGACTTCTCTGGAAACACCATATATTTT. The encoded protein is CASSYFARRDFSGNTIYF.